Below, 5 T cell receptor beta chains from the same sample are listed, as sequenced in a study of PD-1 blockade in classical Hodgkin lymphoma. Documented time point: cycle 4 day 1 (C4D1), after five to seven weeks of nivolumab. Every patient was affected by relapse after autologous stem cell transplantation, while exposure to brentuximab vedotin was not uniform. Profiled with immunoSEQ multiplex PCR; TCRdb holds only in-frame clones, not every one. This sample carries 99,000 or so clones, roughly 89% of them seen once, and the ten largest clones take 15% to 20%. The material was peripheral blood mononuclear cells (PBMCs), obtained before the fourth cycle of nivolumab. The receptors originated from a human donor with classical Hodgkin lymphoma.

The chain joins TRBV11-2 to TRBJ1-4, with 7 bases identical to TRBD1. The V segment lost 1 base and the J segment 6 bases; nucleotides outside the gene matches: 5. Germline CDR1 reads SGHAT; CDR2 reads FQNNGV. The CDR3 consists of 15 residues. The CDR3 reads CASSLGQGDDEKLFF. For the CDR3, the DNA is TGTGCCAGCAGCTTAGGGCAGGGGGATGATGAAAAACTGTTTTTT.

The genes are TRBV4-1 and TRBJ2-3; 8 nucleotides line up with TRBD2. V shed 4 bases, J shed 6 bases, and the junction held 18 bases outside the gene matches. This CDR3 region has 18 residues. The germline CDR1 and CDR2 sequences are MGHRA and YSYEKL. This CDR3 is CASSLGPGLETTKDTQYF. CDR3 nucleotide sequence: TGCGCCAGCAGCCTGGGACCGGGACTAGAGACTACTAAGGATACGCAGTATTTT.

The CDR3 protein is CASQRRRASSTSYEQYF. The DNA for the CDR3 is TGTGCCAGCCAGCGTAGGAGGGCTAGCTCAACATCCTACGAGCAGTACTTC. The gene calls are TRBV9 and TRBJ2-7; D might be TRBD2 (6 bases). The germline V gene has CDR1 SGDLS and CDR2 YYNGEE. This CDR3 is 17 amino acids long. Trimming took off 7 bases at V and 1 base at J, with 24 bases between the two ends.

The rearrangement links TRBV6-6 to TRBJ1-5; no clear D gene. The CDR3 spans 14 residues. Germline loops: CDR1 MNHNY, CDR2 SVGAGI (reference sequence). V was shortened by 7 bases and J by 2 bases, with 12 bases between the two germline ends. The CDR3 loop reads CASNVGGGNQPQHF. CDR3 coding DNA: TGTGCCAGCAATGTGGGTGGGGGCAATCAGCCCCAGCATTTT.

The chain recombines TRBV7-2 with TRBJ2-5; D is ambiguous. CDR1 and CDR2 from the germline V gene are SGHTA and FQGNSA. The CDR3 length is 14 residues. Trimming stripped 1 base from V and 4 bases from J, with 10 bases between. Here the CDR3 reads CASSLGSNGETQYF. CDR3 DNA sequence: TGTGCCAGCAGCTTAGGGAGTAACGGAGAGACCCAGTACTTC.